This T cell receptor beta chain was obtained from a study of OX40 agonist ivuxolimab in advanced cancers. Overall study context: Ivuxolimab, which is an agonistic anti-OX40 (CD134) antibody, was administered to the patients. Among those treated, three patients had partial responses, one with hepatocellular carcinoma and two with cutaneous melanoma. Study-wide results and caveats: CD8+ T cells were the subset that, on average, had more expanded clones than CD4+.

Baseline was the first blood sampling point, followed by cycle 4 day 1 and cycle 7 day 1. V lost 6 bases to trimming and J lost 4 bases; unmatched junction nucleotides: 6. The CDR3 is made up of 13 amino acids. Germline V lookup: CDR1 SGHRS, CDR2 YFSETQ. Data came from immunoSEQ multiplex PCR; TCRdb stores just in-frame clones and leaves some out. This table has about 82,000 clones, 80% to 95% appearing once. Regarding this clone: Its target is unknown.

This TCR came from an adult with an advanced solid tumor such as melanoma, head and neck, liver or kidney cancer. This material consisted of CD4+ or CD8+ T cells sorted from blood, taken in a trial of the OX40 agonist ivuxolimab. This chain connects TRBV5-1 to TRBJ1-1; 7 nucleotides line up with TRBD1. The DNA for the CDR3 is TGCGCCAGCATACGACAGGGTGGCACTGAAGCTTTCTTT. The encoded protein is CASIRQGGTEAFF.